This T cell receptor (beta chain) was observed in a study of blood T cell repertoires in COVID-19. Study-wide background: The United States, Italy and Spain were the sources of the acute and convalescent COVID-19 samples. PBMCs, B-cell-depleted T cells, or T cells were the source of the cDNA or gDNA that made up the material.

This CDR3 contains 13 residues. The V segment lost 6 bases and the J segment 6 bases; nucleotides outside the gene matches: 3. The germline V gene encodes CDR1 KGHDR and CDR2 SFDVKD. As handled by the study authors: Scientists estimated how many nucleated cells there were by amplifying reference gene primers. Measured with immunoSEQ multiplex PCR; TCRdb has only the in-frame clones, and not every one. The V and J calls and clone size are taken from that table; D and trimming were inferred from the DNA. The sample has fewer than 120,000 clones, just over 75% seen once. The clonotype was recovered from a woman older than 75 with acute or convalescent COVID-19. The sample consisted of peripheral blood. V gene TRBV24-1 combines with J gene TRBJ2-2, with TRBD1 identical over 7 bases. CDR3 DNA sequence: TGTGCCACCAGTCGACAGGGCGCCGGGGAGCTGTTTTTT. It is translated as CATSRQGAGELFF.